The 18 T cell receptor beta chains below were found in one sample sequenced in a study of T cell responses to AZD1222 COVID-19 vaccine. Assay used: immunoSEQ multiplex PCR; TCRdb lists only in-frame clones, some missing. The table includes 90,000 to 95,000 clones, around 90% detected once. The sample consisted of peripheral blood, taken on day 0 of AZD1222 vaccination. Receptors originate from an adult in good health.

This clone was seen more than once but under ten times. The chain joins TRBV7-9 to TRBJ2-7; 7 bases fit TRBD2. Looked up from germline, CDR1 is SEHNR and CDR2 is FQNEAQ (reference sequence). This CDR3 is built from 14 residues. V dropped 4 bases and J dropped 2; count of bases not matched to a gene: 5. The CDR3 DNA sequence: TGTGCCAGCAGCTCCCGGGACTATGCCTACGAGCAGTACTTC. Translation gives CASSSRDYAYEQYF.

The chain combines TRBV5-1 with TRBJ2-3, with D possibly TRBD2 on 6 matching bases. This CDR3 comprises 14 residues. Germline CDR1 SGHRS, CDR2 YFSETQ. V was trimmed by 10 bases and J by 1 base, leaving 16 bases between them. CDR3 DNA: TGCGCCTTCCGACGGGACTTGGGCACAGATACGCAGTATTTT. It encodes CAFRRDLGTDTQYF.

In DNA, the CDR3 is TGTGCCAGCAGCGACAGGGGGCGGGGAGAGACCCAGTACTTC. Protein: CASSDRGRGETQYF. The chain recombines TRBV7-3 with TRBJ2-5, with TRBD1 matching 10 bases. Trimming at V came to 5 bases and at J to 4 bases, leaving 4 bases not matched to a gene. Germline lookup yields CDR1 SGHTA and CDR2 FQGTGA. The CDR3 is 14 residues long.

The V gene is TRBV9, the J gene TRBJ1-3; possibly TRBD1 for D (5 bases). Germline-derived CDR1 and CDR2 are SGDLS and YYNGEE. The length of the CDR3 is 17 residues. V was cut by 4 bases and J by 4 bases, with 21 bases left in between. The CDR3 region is CASSSPVGQGGGNTIYF. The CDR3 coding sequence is TGTGCCAGCAGCTCCCCGGTCGGGCAGGGAGGAGGAAACACCATATATTTT.

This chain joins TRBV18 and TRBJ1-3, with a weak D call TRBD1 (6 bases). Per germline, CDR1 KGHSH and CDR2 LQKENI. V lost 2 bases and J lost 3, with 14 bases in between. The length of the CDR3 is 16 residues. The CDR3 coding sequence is TGTGCCAGCTCACCATCAGGGGCCGTTATTGGAAACACCATATATTTT. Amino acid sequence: CASSPSGAVIGNTIYF.

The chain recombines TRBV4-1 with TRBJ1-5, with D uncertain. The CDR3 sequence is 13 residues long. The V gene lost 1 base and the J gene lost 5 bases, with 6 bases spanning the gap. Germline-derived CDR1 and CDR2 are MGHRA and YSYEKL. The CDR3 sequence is CASSQGPHQPQHF. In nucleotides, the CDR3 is TGCGCCAGCAGCCAAGGCCCACATCAGCCCCAGCATTTT.

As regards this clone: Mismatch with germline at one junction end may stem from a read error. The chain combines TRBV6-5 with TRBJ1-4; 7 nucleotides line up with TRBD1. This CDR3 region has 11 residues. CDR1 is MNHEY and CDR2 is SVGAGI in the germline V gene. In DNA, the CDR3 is TGTGCCAGCACCGGGGACAGTGGTGACTCTTTT. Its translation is CASTGDSGDSF.

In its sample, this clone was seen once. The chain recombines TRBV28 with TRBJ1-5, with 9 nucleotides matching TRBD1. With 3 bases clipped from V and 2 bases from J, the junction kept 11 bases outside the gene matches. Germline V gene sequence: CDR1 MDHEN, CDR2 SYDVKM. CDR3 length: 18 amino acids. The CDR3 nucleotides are TGTGCCAGCAGTTTTCAACTCGGTCGGACAGGGGGCAATCAGCCCCAGCATTTT. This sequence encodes CASSFQLGRTGGNQPQHF.

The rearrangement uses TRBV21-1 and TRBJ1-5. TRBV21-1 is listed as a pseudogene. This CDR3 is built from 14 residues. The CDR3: CASSKWPGEEPQHF. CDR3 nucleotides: TGTGCCAGCAGCAAATGGCCAGGAGAGGAGCCCCAGCATTTT.

The chain's CDR3 is CASSLGTGFGYTF. In DNA form, the CDR3 reads TGTGCCAGCAGCTTAGGGACAGGGTTTGGCTACACCTTC. J is TRBJ1-2 and V is TRBV7-2; TRBD1 aligns across 8 bases. The germline V gene encodes CDR1 SGHTA and CDR2 FQGNSA. The ends lost 1 base at V and 7 bases at J; junction bases unmatched: 2. The CDR3 runs to 13 residues.

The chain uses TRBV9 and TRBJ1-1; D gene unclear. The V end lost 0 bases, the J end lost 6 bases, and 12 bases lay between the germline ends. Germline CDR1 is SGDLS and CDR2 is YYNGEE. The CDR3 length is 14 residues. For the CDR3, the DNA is TGTGCCAGCAGCGTAGGGACGGCCTGGGCTGAAGCTTTCTTT. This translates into CASSVGTAWAEAFF.

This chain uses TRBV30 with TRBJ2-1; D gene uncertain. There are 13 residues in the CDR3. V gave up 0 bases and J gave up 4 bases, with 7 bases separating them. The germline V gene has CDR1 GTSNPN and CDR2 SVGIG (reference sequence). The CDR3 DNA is TGTGCCTGGAGTGTACACGAGTACAATGAGCAGTTCTTC. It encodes CAWSVHEYNEQFF.

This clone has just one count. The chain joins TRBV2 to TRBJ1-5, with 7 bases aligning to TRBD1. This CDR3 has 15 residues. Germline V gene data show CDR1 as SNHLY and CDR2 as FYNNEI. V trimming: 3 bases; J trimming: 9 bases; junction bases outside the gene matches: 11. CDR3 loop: CASSESGQRVWPQHF. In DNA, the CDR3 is TGTGCCAGCAGTGAGTCGGGACAGAGGGTATGGCCCCAGCATTTT. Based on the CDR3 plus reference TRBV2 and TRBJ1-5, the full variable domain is EPEVTQTPSHQVTQMGQEVILRCVPISNHLYFYWYRQILGQKVEFLVSFYNNEISEKSEIFDDQFSVERPDGSNFTLKIRSTKLEDSAMYFCASSESGQRVWPQHFGDGTRLSIL.

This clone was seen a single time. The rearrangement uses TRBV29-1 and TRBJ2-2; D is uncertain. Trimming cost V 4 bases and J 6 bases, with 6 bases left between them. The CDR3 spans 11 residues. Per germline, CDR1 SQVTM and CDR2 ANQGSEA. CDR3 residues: CSVASPGELFF. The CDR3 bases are TGCAGCGTTGCGTCCCCCGGGGAGCTGTTTTTT.

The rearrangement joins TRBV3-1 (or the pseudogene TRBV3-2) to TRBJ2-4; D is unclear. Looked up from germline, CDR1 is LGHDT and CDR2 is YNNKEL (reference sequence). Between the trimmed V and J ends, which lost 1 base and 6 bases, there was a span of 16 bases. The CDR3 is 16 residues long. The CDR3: CASSQVALIPGNIQYF. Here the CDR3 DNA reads TGTGCCAGCAGCCAAGTTGCACTCATACCAGGAAACATTCAGTACTTC.

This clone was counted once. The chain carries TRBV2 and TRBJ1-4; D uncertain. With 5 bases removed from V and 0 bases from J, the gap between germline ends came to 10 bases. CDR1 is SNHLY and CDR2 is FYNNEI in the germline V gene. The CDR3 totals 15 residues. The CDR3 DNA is TGTGCCAGCAGTCGACGGACCACAACTAATGAAAAACTGTTTTTT. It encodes CASSRRTTTNEKLFF.

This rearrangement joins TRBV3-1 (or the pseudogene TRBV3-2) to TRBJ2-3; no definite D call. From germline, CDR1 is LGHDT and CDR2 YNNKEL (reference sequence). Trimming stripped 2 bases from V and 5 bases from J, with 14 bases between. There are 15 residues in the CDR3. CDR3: CASSQPDPRRDTQYF. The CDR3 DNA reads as TGTGCCAGCAGCCAACCGGATCCCCGAAGAGATACGCAGTATTTT.

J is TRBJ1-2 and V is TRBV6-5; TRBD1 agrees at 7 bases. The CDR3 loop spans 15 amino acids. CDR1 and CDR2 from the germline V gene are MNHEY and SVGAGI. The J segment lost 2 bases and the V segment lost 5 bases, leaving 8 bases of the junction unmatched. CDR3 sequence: CASSPPGRGNYGYTF. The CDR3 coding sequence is TGTGCCAGCAGTCCTCCCGGCAGGGGGAACTATGGCTACACCTTC.